The clone carrying this T cell receptor (beta chain) was detected ten times or more. Its matching antigen is unknown. In making TCR beta libraries, quantitative 5'-RACE with molecular barcodes was used. A single record per CDR3 protein comes from TCRdb applying MiXCR to the 5' RACE reads. Of roughly 180,000 distinct CDR3 sequences in the sample, 8.5% to 10% were seen once. This entry comes from a study of CD8 T cells in ankylosing spondylitis. Study-wide results and caveats: Disease-linked clones had a CD8+ phenotype and relatively low frequency in peripheral blood.

CDR1 and CDR2 (germline): LGHNA, YSLEER. The CDR3 is 16 residues long. J was trimmed by 6 bases and V by 3 bases; bases with no gene match: 9. This sequence joins TRBV4-3 and TRBJ2-1; 9 bases agree with TRBD2. The origin of this receptor is a female donor with ankylosing spondylitis or in good health (not recorded which). Material for sequencing was blood, either unsorted or a sorted T cell fraction (not recorded which). The CDR3 sequence is CASSQDSLAGINEQFF. The CDR3 DNA is TGCGCCAGCAGCCAGGATTCCCTAGCGGGAATCAATGAGCAGTTCTTC.